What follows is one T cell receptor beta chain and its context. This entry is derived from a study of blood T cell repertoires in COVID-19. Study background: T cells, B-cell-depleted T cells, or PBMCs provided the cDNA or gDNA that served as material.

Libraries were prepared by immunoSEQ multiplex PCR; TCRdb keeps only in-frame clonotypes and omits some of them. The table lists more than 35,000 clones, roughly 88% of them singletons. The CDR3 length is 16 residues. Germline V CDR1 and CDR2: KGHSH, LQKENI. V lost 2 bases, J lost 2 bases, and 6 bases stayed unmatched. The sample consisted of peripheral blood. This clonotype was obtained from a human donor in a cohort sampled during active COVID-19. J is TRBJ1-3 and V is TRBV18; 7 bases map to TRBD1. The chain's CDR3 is CASSPATGIPGNTIYF. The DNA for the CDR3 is TGTGCCAGCTCACCAGCGACAGGGATCCCTGGAAACACCATATATTTT.